The 21 T cell receptor beta chains below all came from one sample that was sequenced in a study of T cell responses to AZD1222 COVID-19 vaccine. Libraries were prepared by immunoSEQ multiplex PCR; TCRdb keeps only in-frame clonotypes and omits some of them. The sample contains more than 110,000 clones, 92% of which appear only once. Source: peripheral blood, taken on day 0 of AZD1222 vaccination. The source of these receptors is an adult in good health.

Turning to this clone: A read error may account for a junction end that differs from germline. The chain links TRBV10-3 to TRBJ2-1; TRBD2 agrees at 9 bases. This CDR3 contains 15 residues. Germline V lookup: CDR1 ENHRY, CDR2 SYGVKD. Here the CDR3 reads CAIRNSGSSYNEQFF. CDR3 sequence (DNA): TGTGCCATCAGAAATAGCGGGAGCTCCTACAATGAACAGTTCTTC.

The chain uses TRBV6-5 and TRBJ1-3; the D gene is possibly TRBD1 (5 bases). The CDR3 spans 15 residues. The V gene's germline CDR1 is MNHEY and CDR2 SVGAGI. Trimming removed 4 bases at V and 0 bases at J, with 10 bases between. CDR3 amino acids: CASSFQGYSGNTIYF. The CDR3 nucleotides read TGTGCCAGCAGTTTTCAGGGTTACTCTGGAAACACCATATATTTT.

DNA of the CDR3: TGCGCCAGCAACTCAGGGGGCGCATCCTACGAGCAGTACTTC. Its protein product is CASNSGGASYEQYF. The chain carries TRBV5-1 and TRBJ2-7, with 8 bases aligning to TRBD1. V dropped 6 bases and J dropped 1; count of bases not matched to a gene: 6. Germline lookup yields CDR1 SGHRS and CDR2 YFSETQ. The CDR3 length is 14 residues.

This clone has only one observation. The chain uses TRBV28 and TRBJ1-4; possibly TRBD1 for D (6 bases). Germline CDR1 MDHEN, CDR2 SYDVKM. CDR3 length: 18 residues. V was clipped by 2 bases and J by 0 bases, with 16 bases between them. The CDR3 sequence: CASSLRGVGSATNEKLFF. CDR3 DNA: TGTGCCAGCAGTTTAAGGGGGGTTGGGTCCGCAACTAATGAAAAACTGTTTTTT.

The V gene is TRBV6-2 or TRBV6-3, the J gene TRBJ2-7; D is perhaps TRBD1 (5 bases). V lost 2 bases, J lost 0 bases, and 5 bases lay in between. The CDR3 runs to 13 residues. CDR1 and CDR2 (germline): MNHEY, SVGEGT. The chain's CDR3 is CASSYDSSYEQYF. CDR3 in DNA: TGTGCCAGCAGTTACGACAGCTCCTACGAGCAGTACTTC.

The CDR3 bases are TGTGCCAGCAGCTTGGGATCTTCCTACGAGCAGTACTTC. Protein sequence: CASSLGSSYEQYF. J is TRBJ2-7 and V is TRBV5-4; no clear D gene. The V gene lost 0 bases and the J gene lost 1 base, with 5 bases spanning the gap. CDR1 SGHNT and CDR2 YYREEE come from the germline V gene (reference sequence). This CDR3 is built from 13 residues.

The chain links TRBV6-6 to TRBJ1-5; TRBD1 matches 9 bases. The germline V gene has CDR1 MNHNY and CDR2 SVGAGI (reference sequence). Trimming removed 6 bases from V and 6 bases from J; junction bases left unmatched: 3. This CDR3 contains 13 residues. CDR3 coding DNA: TGTGCCAGCAGGGACAGGGGAGGTCAGCCCCAGCATTTT. Protein product: CASRDRGGQPQHF.

The V and J genes are TRBV4-3 and TRBJ2-1; D possibly corresponds to TRBD2 (5 bases). Germline CDR1 and CDR2: LGHNA and YSLEER. V was shortened by 1 base and J by 3 bases, with 7 bases between the two germline ends. This CDR3 has 14 residues. The CDR3 sequence is CASSQGRGYNEQFF. CDR3 nucleotide sequence: TGCGCCAGCAGCCAAGGCCGGGGCTACAATGAGCAGTTCTTC.

The chain joins TRBV21-1 to TRBJ1-2. TRBV21-1 is annotated as a pseudogene. This CDR3 is built from 14 residues. The DNA of the CDR3 is TGTGCCAGCAGCAAATCCGGGGGAGGCTATGGCTACACCTTC. Translated: CASSKSGGGYGYTF.

This clone was seen just once. The V and J genes are TRBV29-1 and TRBJ2-1; D is ambiguous. Germline V CDR1 and CDR2: SQVTM, ANQGSEA. The CDR3 has 12 amino acids. Trimming took 3 bases from V and 7 from J, leaving 10 bases between them. CDR3 loop: CSVDPVLNEQFF. CDR3 nucleotide sequence: TGCAGCGTTGACCCAGTGTTAAATGAGCAGTTCTTC.

This sequence joins TRBV27 and TRBJ2-1, with 13 bases identical to TRBD2. The V segment lost 7 bases and the J segment 7 bases; nucleotides outside the gene matches: 7. Germline assignment: CDR1 MNHEY and CDR2 SMNVEV (reference sequence). This CDR3 has 15 amino acids. This chain's CDR3 is CASTRLAGGNNEQFF. The CDR3 nucleotides are TGTGCCAGCACCCGACTAGCGGGAGGTAATAATGAGCAGTTCTTC.

The chain has TRBV19 and TRBJ2-1, with D possibly called TRBD1 or TRBD2 (6 bases each). The CDR3 is made up of 14 amino acids. Germline assignment: CDR1 LNHDA and CDR2 SQIVND (reference sequence). Trimming pared 6 bases from V and 5 bases from J, leaving 14 bases between. The CDR3 here is CASRQGRDNNEQFF. Here the CDR3 DNA reads TGTGCCAGTAGGCAGGGGCGGGACAACAATGAGCAGTTCTTC.

The chain combines TRBV6-5 with TRBJ2-1; D might be TRBD1 or TRBD2, each matching 5 bases. Germline-derived CDR1 and CDR2 are MNHEY and SVGAGI. CDR3 length equals 15 residues. With 5 bases removed from V and 7 bases from J, the gap between germline ends came to 18 bases. The chain's CDR3 is CASSPGAGTRNEQFF. CDR3 in DNA: TGTGCCAGCAGTCCCGGGGCAGGGACGAGGAATGAGCAGTTCTTC.

The chain has TRBV11-3 and TRBJ1-4, with 7 bases aligning to TRBD1. V lost 5 bases, J lost 7 bases, and 10 bases stayed unmatched. The length of the CDR3 is 15 residues. CDR1 SGHNT and CDR2 YENEEA come from the germline V gene. CDR3 amino acids: CASSQGGEGAEKLFF. The CDR3 bases are TGTGCCAGCAGCCAGGGTGGTGAGGGGGCTGAAAAACTGTTTTTT. Based on the CDR3 plus reference TRBV11-3 and TRBJ1-4, the full variable domain is EAGVVQSPRYKIIEKKQPVAFWCNPISGHNTLYWYLQNLGQGPELLIRYENEEAVDDSQLPKDRFSAERLKGVDSTLKIQPAELGDSAVYLCASSQGGEGAEKLFFGSGTQLSVL.

The V gene is TRBV7-9, the J gene TRBJ2-5, with TRBD2 matching over 8 bases. Unmatched junction bases numbered 16, after V lost 5 bases and J lost 5 bases. This CDR3 is built from 17 residues. The germline gives CDR1 SEHNR, CDR2 FQNEAQ (reference sequence). CDR3 bases: TGTGCCAGCAGCACCTCCGGTGGGACTAGGAGGGCGGAGACCCAGTACTTC. Amino acid sequence: CASSTSGGTRRAETQYF.

This chain joins TRBV30 and TRBJ1-1, with a weak D call TRBD1 (5 bases). V was trimmed by 1 base and J by 1 base, leaving 7 bases between them. The germline CDR1 and CDR2 sequences are GTSNPN and SVGIG (reference sequence). CDR3 length equals 13 residues. The CDR3 nucleotides read TGTGCCTGGAGTGGGGACGGGAACACTGAAGCTTTCTTT. This encodes CAWSGDGNTEAFF.

The V and J genes are TRBV11-2 and TRBJ2-3, with unresolved D. Germline assignment: CDR1 SGHAT and CDR2 FQNNGV. The CDR3 runs to 15 residues. V lost 0 bases, J lost 2 bases, and 9 bases lay in between. The CDR3 reads CASSLDPFFTDTQYF. In DNA, the CDR3 is TGTGCCAGCAGCTTAGATCCGTTTTTCACAGATACGCAGTATTTT.

This clone has more than one count but fewer than ten. The chain joins TRBV6-1 to TRBJ1-1; D uncertain. The CDR3 is made up of 16 amino acids. V lost 3 bases, J lost 6 bases, and 20 bases lay in between. Germline lookup yields CDR1 MNHNS and CDR2 SASEGT. CDR3: CASSDPGGPRGAEAFF. The CDR3 region has the DNA TGTGCCAGCAGTGACCCCGGAGGTCCCCGGGGAGCTGAAGCTTTCTTT.

The chain links TRBV28 to TRBJ1-2; D might be TRBD1 (5 bases). The CDR3 spans 14 residues. Germline CDR1 MDHEN, CDR2 SYDVKM. Trimming took off 4 bases at V and 4 bases at J, with 13 bases between the two ends. CDR3 sequence reads: CASSSSGGGYGYTF. The DNA of the CDR3 is TGTGCCAGCAGTTCGTCCGGCGGGGGCTATGGCTACACCTTC.

The gene calls are TRBV18 and TRBJ2-3, with 10 bases lining up with TRBD2. This CDR3 region has 18 residues. V was pared by 0 bases and J by 2 bases, with 8 bases of the junction left unmatched. Germline V gives CDR1 KGHSH, CDR2 LQKENI. The chain's CDR3 is CASSPPVAGGLSTDTQYF. The CDR3 DNA follows: TGTGCCAGCTCACCACCCGTAGCGGGAGGTTTATCCACAGATACGCAGTATTTT.

The V and J genes are TRBV19 and TRBJ1-1; TRBD1 might be the D (5 bases). Germline values: CDR1 LNHDA, CDR2 SQIVND (reference sequence). The CDR3 extends over 15 amino acids. V was cut by 5 bases and J by 1 base, with 14 bases left in between. CDR3 nucleotide sequence: TGTGCCAGTAGTGCCTACACCCAGGGGAACACTGAAGCTTTCTTT. This sequence encodes CASSAYTQGNTEAFF.